This T cell receptor (beta chain) was recorded in a study of blood T cell repertoires in COVID-19. Study overall: Spain, Italy and the United States supplied samples that represented acute and convalescent COVID-19. T cells, B-cell-depleted T cells, or PBMCs supplied cDNA or gDNA.

Germline V CDR1 and CDR2: SNHLY, FYNNEI. Germline trimming cut 3 bases from V and 0 bases from J; bases unmatched to any gene: 7. This CDR3 is built from 17 residues. As originally analysed: Nucleated cell counts were estimated from reference gene primer amplification. Generated by immunoSEQ multiplex PCR, the TCRdb table keeps only in-frame clones and is missing some. V and J calls and clone size are those listed in that table; D and trimming were worked out from the DNA. The top ten hold 3.5% to 5% of the sample, which has roughly 100,000 clones, 85% to 90% seen once. The receptor was derived from a human donor with COVID-19, enrolled during active disease. The donor label of this sample is uncertain. The sequenced sample was peripheral blood. J is TRBJ1-3 and V is TRBV2; 8 bases agree with TRBD1. CDR3 nucleotide sequence: TGTGCCAGCAGTGATCGGACAGGGAAGTCCTCTGGAAACACCATATATTTT. Its protein product is CASSDRTGKSSGNTIYF.